This record looks at one T cell receptor beta chain sequence and its context. Its matching antigen is unknown. The entry originates in a study of cytomegalovirus exposure and HLA in healthy donors. The study's findings and limits: Most TCR beta V segments were productive about 90% or about 30% of the time in an earlier analysis.

Germline CDR1 is SGHNT and CDR2 is YENEEA. V was trimmed by 4 bases and J by 4 bases, leaving 4 bases between them. This CDR3 region has 12 residues. 60 Vbeta and 13 Jbeta primers were used in PCR. Only in-frame clones appear in the TCRdb table, and some are missing; sequencing was by immunoSEQ multiplex PCR. The sample table includes fewer than 70,000 clones. Sequenced sample: PBMCs. The rearrangement links TRBV11-3 to TRBJ2-2, with D hard to call. The TCR was taken from a woman between 18 and 30 years old in good health and CMV-seronegative. Here the CDR3 DNA reads TGTGCCAGCAGCTCGGGCACCGGGGAGCTGTTTTTT. It translates to CASSSGTGELFF. Drawing the rest from reference TRBV11-3 and TRBJ2-2, the complete variable domain is EAGVVQSPRYKIIEKKQPVAFWCNPISGHNTLYWYLQNLGQGPELLIRYENEEAVDDSQLPKDRFSAERLKGVDSTLKIQPAELGDSAVYLCASSSGTGELFFGEGSRLTVL.